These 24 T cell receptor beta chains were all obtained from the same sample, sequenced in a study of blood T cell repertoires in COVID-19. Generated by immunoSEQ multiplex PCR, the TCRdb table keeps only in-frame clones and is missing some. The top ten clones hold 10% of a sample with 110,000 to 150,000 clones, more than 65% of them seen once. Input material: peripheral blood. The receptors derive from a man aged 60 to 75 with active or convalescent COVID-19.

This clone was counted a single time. This CDR3 is CASSFSVYNEQFF. DNA of the CDR3: TGTGCCAGCAGTTTTAGCGTCTACAATGAGCAGTTCTTC. The rearrangement uses TRBV27 and TRBJ2-1; tentative D call: TRBD2 (5 bases). CDR1 and CDR2 (germline): MNHEY, SMNVEV (reference sequence). This CDR3 contains 13 residues. V shed 3 bases and J shed 3 bases, with 6 bases lying between them.

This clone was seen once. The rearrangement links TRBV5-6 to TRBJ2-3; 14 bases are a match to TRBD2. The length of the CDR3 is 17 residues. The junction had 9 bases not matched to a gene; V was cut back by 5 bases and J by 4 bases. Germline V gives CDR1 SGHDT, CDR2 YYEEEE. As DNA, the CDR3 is TGTGCCAGCAGGCCGGGACTAGCGGGAGACGCCTCAGATACGCAGTATTTT. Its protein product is CASRPGLAGDASDTQYF.

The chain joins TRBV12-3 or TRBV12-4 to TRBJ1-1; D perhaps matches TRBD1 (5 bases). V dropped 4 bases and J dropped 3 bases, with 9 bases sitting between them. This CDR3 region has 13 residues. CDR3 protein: CASSWVRDTEAFF. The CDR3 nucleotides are TGTGCCAGCAGTTGGGTCAGGGACACTGAAGCTTTCTTT.

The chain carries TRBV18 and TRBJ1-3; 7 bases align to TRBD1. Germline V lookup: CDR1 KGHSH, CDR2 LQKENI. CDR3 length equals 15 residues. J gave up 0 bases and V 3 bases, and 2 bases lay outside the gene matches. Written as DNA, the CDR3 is TGTGCCAGCTCACCGGGACAGAGCTCTGGAAACACCATATATTTT. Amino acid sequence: CASSPGQSSGNTIYF.

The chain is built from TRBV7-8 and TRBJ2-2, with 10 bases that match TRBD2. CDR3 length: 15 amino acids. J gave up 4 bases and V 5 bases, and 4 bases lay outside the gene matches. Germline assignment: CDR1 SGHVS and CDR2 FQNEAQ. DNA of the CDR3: TGTGCCAGCAGCCCAGCGGGGGGGAGCACCGGGGAGCTGTTTTTT. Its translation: CASSPAGGSTGELFF. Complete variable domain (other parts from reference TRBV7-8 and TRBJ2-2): GAGVSQSPRYKVAKRGQDVALRCDPISGHVSLFWYQQALGQGPEFLTYFQNEAQLDKSGLPSDRFFAERPEGSVSTLKIQRTQQEDSAVYLCASSPAGGSTGELFFGEGSRLTVL.

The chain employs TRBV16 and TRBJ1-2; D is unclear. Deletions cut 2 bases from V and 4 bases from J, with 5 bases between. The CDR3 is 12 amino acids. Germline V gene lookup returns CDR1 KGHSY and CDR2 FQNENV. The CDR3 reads CASSQTGYGYTF. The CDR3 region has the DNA TGTGCCAGCAGCCAAACCGGCTATGGCTACACCTTC.

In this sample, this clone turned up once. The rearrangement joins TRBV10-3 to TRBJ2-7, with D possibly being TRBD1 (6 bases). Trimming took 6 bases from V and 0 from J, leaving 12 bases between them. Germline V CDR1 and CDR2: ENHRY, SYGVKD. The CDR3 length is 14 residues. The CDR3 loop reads CAIRVGALSYEQYF. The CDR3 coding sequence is TGTGCCATCAGGGTGGGGGCCCTCTCCTACGAGCAGTACTTC.

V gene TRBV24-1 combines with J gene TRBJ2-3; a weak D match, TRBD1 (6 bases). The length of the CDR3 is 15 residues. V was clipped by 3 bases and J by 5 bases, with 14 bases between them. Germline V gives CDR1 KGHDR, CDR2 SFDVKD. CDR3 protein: CATSDRQAGKDTQYF. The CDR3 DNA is TGTGCCACCAGTGATCGACAGGCCGGGAAAGATACGCAGTATTTT.

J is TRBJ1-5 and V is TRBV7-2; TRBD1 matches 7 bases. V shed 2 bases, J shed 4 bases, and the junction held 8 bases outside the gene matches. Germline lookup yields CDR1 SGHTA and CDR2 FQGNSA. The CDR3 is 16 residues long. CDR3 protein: CASSLTPSGGNQPQHF. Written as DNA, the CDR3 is TGTGCCAGCAGCTTAACACCTTCAGGGGGAAATCAGCCCCAGCATTTT. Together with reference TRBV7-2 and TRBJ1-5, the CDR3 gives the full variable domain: GAGVSQSPSNKVTEKGKDVELRCDPISGHTALYWYRQSLGQGLEFLIYFQGNSAPDKSGLPSDRFSAERTGGSVSTLTIQRTQQEDSAVYLCASSLTPSGGNQPQHFGDGTRLSIL.

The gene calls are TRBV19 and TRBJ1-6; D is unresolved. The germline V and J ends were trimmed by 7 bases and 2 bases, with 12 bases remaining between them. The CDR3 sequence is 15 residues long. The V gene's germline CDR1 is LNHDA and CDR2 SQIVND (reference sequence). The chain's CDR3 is CASKSTGTYNSPLHF. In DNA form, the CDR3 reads TGTGCCAGTAAGTCCACGGGGACCTATAATTCACCCCTCCACTTT.

CDR3 sequence: CASSPRTGGRDEQFF. Written as DNA, the CDR3 is TGTGCCAGCAGCCCGCGTACTGGCGGGAGGGATGAGCAGTTCTTC. The V call is TRBV14, the J call TRBJ2-1, with TRBD2 identical over 9 bases. Germline V CDR1 and CDR2: SGHDN, FVKESK. The CDR3 sequence is 15 residues long. Trimming cost V 4 bases and J 8 bases; bases outside gene matches: 9.

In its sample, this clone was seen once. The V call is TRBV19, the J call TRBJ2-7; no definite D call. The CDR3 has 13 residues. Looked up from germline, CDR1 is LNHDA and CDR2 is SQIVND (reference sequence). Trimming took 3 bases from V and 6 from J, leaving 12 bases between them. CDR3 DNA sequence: TGTGCCAGTAGTATTAGTTCATCGGGCGAGCAGTACTTC. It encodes CASSISSSGEQYF.

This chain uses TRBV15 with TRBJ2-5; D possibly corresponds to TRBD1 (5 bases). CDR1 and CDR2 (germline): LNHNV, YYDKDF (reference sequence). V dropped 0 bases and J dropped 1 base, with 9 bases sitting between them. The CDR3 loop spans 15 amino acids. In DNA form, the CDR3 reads TGTGCCACCAGCAGAGAACAGGAGACCCAAGAGACCCAGTACTTC. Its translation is CATSREQETQETQYF.

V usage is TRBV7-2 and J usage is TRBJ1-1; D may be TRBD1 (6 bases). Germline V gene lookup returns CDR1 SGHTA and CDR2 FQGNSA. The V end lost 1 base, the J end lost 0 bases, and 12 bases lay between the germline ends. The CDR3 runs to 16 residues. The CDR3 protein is CASSLETGVVNTEAFF. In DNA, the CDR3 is TGTGCCAGCAGCTTAGAGACAGGAGTCGTGAACACTGAAGCTTTCTTT.

The CDR3 region has the DNA TGTGCCAGTAAGTTGCCTAGCGCGTACGTC. Its translation is CASKLPSAYV. The chain recombines TRBV19 with TRBJ2-7; a weak D match, TRBD2 (6 bases). The CDR3 loop spans 10 amino acids. V was shortened by 7 bases and J by 12 bases, with 13 bases between the two germline ends. The V gene's germline CDR1 is LNHDA and CDR2 SQIVND (reference sequence).

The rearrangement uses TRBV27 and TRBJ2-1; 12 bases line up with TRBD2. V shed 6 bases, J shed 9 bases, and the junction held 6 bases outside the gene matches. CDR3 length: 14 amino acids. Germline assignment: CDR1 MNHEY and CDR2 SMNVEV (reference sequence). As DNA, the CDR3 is TGTGCCAGCAGCCTAGCGGGGGGGCGTGTTGAGCAGTTCTTC. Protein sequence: CASSLAGGRVEQFF.

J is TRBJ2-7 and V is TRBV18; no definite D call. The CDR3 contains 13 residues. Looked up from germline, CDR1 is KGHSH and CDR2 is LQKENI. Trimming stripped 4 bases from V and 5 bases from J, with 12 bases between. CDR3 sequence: CASSQARSNEQYV. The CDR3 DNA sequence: TGTGCCAGCTCACAAGCACGGTCGAACGAGCAGTACGTC.

The CDR3 protein is CASSYGTGGSNYGYTF. CDR3 DNA sequence: TGTGCCAGCAGTTATGGGACAGGGGGCTCGAACTATGGCTACACCTTC. The rearrangement joins TRBV6-5 to TRBJ1-2; TRBD1 matches 12 bases. CDR1 and CDR2 (germline): MNHEY, SVGAGI. The CDR3 contains 16 residues. J was trimmed by 2 bases and V by 3 bases; bases with no gene match: 4.

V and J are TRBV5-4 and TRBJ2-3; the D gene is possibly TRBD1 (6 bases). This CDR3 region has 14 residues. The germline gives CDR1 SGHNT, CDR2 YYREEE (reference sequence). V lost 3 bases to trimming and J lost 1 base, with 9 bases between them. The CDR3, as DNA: TGTGCCAGCAGCTCCAGGGGCGGCACAGATACGCAGTATTTT. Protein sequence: CASSSRGGTDTQYF.

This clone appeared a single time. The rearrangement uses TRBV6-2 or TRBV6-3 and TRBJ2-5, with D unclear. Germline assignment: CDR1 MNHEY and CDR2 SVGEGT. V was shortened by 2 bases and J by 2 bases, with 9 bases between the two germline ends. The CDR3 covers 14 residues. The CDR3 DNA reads TGTGCCAGCAGTTACACCCAGGTACAAGAGACCCAGTACTTC. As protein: CASSYTQVQETQYF.

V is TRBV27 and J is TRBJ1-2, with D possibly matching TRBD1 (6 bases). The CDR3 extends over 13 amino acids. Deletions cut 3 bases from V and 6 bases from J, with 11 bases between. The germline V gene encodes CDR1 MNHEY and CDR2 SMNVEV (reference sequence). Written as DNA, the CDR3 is TGTGCCAGCAGTTTGGCAGGGGCGGATGGCTACACCTTC. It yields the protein CASSLAGADGYTF.

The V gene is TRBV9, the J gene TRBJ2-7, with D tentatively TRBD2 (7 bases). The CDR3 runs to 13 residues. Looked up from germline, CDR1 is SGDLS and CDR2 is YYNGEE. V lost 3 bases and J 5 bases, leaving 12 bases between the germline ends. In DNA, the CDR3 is TGTGCCAGCAGCGCCTCGGGGGGCCACGAGCAGTACTTC. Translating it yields CASSASGGHEQYF.

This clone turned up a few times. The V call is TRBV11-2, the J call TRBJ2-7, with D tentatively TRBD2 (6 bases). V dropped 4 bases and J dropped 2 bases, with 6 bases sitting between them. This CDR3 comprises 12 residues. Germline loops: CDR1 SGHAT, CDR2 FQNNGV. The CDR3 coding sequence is TGTGCCAGCAGCTGGGGGGCCTACGAGCAGTACTTC. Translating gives CASSWGAYEQYF.

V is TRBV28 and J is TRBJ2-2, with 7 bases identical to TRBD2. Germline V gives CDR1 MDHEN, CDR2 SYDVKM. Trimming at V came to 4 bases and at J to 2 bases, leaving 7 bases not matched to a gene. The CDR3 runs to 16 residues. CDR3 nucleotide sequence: TGTGCCAGCAGTTCTGCTAGCGGAGGCAACACCGGGGAGCTGTTTTTT. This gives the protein CASSSASGGNTGELFF. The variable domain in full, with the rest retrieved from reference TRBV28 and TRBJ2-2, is DVKVTQSSRYLVKRTGEKVFLECVQDMDHENMFWYRQDPGLGLRLIYFSYDVKMKEKGDIPEGYSVSREKKERFSLILESASTNQTSMYLCASSSASGGNTGELFFGEGSRLTVL.